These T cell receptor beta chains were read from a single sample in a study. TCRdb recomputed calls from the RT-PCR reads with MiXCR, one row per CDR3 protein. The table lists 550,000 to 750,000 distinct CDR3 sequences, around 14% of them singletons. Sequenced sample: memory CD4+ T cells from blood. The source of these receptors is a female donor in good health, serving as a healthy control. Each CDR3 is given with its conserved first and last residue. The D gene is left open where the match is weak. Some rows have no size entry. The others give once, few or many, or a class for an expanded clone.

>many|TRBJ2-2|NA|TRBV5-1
TGCGCCAGCAGCTTAAGCCCCGGCGGGGAGCTGTTTTTT
CASSLSPGGELFF
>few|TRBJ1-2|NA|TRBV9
TGTGCCAGCAGCGTAGGGGCCGGGCTCGGCTACACCTTC
CASSVGAGLGYTF
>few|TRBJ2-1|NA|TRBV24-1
TGTGCCACGGGGGACCCCGGCTCCTACAATGAGCAGTTCTTC
CATGDPGSYNEQFF
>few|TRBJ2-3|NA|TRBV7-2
TGTGCCAGCAGCTTAGTACCGTGGGATACGCAGTATTTT
CASSLVPWDTQYF
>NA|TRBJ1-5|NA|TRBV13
TGTGCCAGCAGCCAGGGTAGGGGCGGGGCCGGGGAGGGGCCCCAGCATTTT
CASSQGRGGAGEGPQHF
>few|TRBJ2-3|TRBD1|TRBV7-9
TGTGCCAGCAGCTTAGCTGGACAGGGGGCCGCAGATACGCAGTATTTT
CASSLAGQGAADTQYF
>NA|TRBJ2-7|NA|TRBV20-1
TGCAGTGCGCCCCAACAGGGATCCTCCTACGAGCAGTACTTC
CSAPQQGSSYEQYF
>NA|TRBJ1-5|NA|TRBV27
TGTGCCAGCAGTCCCCTGGGGGCTGAAGGTCAGCCCCAGCATTTT
CASSPLGAEGQPQHF
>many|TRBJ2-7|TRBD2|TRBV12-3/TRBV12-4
TGTGCCAGCAGTGTTGGGACTAGCGGGAGCTACGAGCAGTACTTC
CASSVGTSGSYEQYF
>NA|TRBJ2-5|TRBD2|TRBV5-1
TGCGCCAGCAGCTTAACGACTAGCGGGAGTGAGACCCAGTACTTC
CASSLTTSGSETQYF
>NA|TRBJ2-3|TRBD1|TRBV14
TGTGCCAGCATCCAGTTCACAGGGGGCACGCAGTATTTT
CASIQFTGGTQYF
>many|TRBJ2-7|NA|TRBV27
TGTGCCAGCAGTAGGGACAGTGGTTGGGGGGGCTACGAGCAGTACTTC
CASSRDSGWGGYEQYF
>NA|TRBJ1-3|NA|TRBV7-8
TGTGCCAGCAGACCCACCGTCGATAGCTCTGGAAACACCATATATTTT
CASRPTVDSSGNTIYF
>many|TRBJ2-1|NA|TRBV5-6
TGTGCCAGCAGCGTACAGGACAATGAGCAGTTCTTC
CASSVQDNEQFF
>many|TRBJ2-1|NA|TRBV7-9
TGTGCCAGCAGCTTAGTGCCCCTGGGGGGAGTGACTTTC
CASSLVPLGGVTF
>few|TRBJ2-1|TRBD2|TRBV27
TGTGCCAGCAGTTCGGGACTAGCGGACTCCTACAATGAGCAGTTCTTC
CASSSGLADSYNEQFF
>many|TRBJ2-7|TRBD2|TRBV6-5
TGTGCCAGCAGTTACTCGGAGCTAGCGGACTACGAGCAGTACTTC
CASSYSELADYEQYF
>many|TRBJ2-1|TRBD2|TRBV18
TGTGCCAGCTCACCACCTAGCGGGTGGAGAGATGAGCAGTTCTTC
CASSPPSGWRDEQFF
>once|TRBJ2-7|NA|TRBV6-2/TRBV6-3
TGTGCCAGCAGTTACGGGGGTTTGGGAGGGCAGTACTTC
CASSYGGLGGQYF
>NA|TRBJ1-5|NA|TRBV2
TGTGCCAGCAGCGGAACAGGGTCCGGACAGCCCCAGCATTTT
CASSGTGSGQPQHF
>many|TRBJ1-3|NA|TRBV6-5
TGTGCCAGCACCGCGGACAGCTCTGGAAACACCATATATTTT
CASTADSSGNTIYF
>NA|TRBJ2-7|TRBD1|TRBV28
TGTGCCAGCAGAGAAGCCTTACAGGGGGTAGGCTACGAGCAGTACTTC
CASREALQGVGYEQYF
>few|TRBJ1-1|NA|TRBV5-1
TGCGCCAGCAGCTTGCAGGGCAGCCAAAACACTGAAGCTTTCTTT
CASSLQGSQNTEAFF
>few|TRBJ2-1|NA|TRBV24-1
TGTGCCACCAGTGATGCCAGGGGGGCCGCGGATGAGCAGTTCTTC
CATSDARGAADEQFF
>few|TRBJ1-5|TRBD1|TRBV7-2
TGTGCCAGCAGCCCACAGGGGTCAGGGTATAATCAGCCCCAGCATTTT
CASSPQGSGYNQPQHF
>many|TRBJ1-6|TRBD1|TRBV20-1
TGCACCGGGTGGCAGGGGGGTTCACCCCTCCACTTT
CTGWQGGSPLHF
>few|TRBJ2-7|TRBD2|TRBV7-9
TGTGCCAGCAGCTTAAGTAGAGCGGGAGACTACGAGCAGTACTTC
CASSLSRAGDYEQYF
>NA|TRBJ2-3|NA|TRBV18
TGTGCCAGCTCACCAAACTTCAAGGATACGCAGTATTTT
CASSPNFKDTQYF
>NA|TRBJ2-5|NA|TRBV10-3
TGTGCCATCAGTCCCCAAGGGCACGGGCAAGAGACCCAGTACTTC
CAISPQGHGQETQYF
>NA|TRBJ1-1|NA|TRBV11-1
TGTGCCAGCAGCTCCGGGGGATACGGGAACACTGAAGCTTTCTTT
CASSSGGYGNTEAFF
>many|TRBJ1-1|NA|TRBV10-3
TGTGCCATCAGCAATGACCAAAACACTGAAGCTTTCTTT
CAISNDQNTEAFF
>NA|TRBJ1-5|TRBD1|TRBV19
TGTGCCAGTAGTATATCGGACAGGGGGAATCAGCCCCAGCATTTT
CASSISDRGNQPQHF
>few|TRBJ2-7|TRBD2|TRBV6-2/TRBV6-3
TGTGCCAGCCAACCTTTTGGAGCGGGGGTCTACGAGCAGTACTTC
CASQPFGAGVYEQYF
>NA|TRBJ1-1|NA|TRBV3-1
TGTGCCAGCAGCCAAGATTGGGAGGGAACGACTGAAGCTTTCTTT
CASSQDWEGTTEAFF
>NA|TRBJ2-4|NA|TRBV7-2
TGTGCCAGCAGCTTAGGTGTCTCGAAAAACATTCAGTACTTC
CASSLGVSKNIQYF
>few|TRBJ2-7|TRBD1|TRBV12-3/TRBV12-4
TGTGCCAGCAGCAACTGGGACAGGGCGTACGAGCAGTACTTC
CASSNWDRAYEQYF
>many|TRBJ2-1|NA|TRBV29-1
TGCAGCGTTGGGGGCCGGTCCTACAATGAGCAGTTCTTC
CSVGGRSYNEQFF
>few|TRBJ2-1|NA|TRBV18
TGTGCCAGCTCACCACATAAAGGGTTAGATGAGCAGTTCTTC
CASSPHKGLDEQFF
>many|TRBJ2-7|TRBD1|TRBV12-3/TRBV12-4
TGTGCCAGCAGCAGGACAGGGCCCGAGCAGTACTTC
CASSRTGPEQYF
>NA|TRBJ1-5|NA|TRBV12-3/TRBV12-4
TGTGCCAGCAGTCTTACATATAGCAATCAGCCCCAGCATTTT
CASSLTYSNQPQHF
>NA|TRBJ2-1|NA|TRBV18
TGTGCCAGCTCACCGCAAGTACCCGTCCTGGGGTACAATGAGCAGTTCTTC
CASSPQVPVLGYNEQFF
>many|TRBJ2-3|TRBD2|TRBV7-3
TGTGCCAGCAGCTTAACAGCTAGCGGGGTGAGCACAGATACGCAGTATTTT
CASSLTASGVSTDTQYF
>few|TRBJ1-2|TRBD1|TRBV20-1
TGCAGTGTCCAGGGGGGGAACTATGGCTACACCTTC
CSVQGGNYGYTF
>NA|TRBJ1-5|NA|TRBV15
TGTGCCACCAGCCCACAAAGAGAGCAGCCCCAGCATTTT
CATSPQREQPQHF
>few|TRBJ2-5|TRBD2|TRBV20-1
TGCAGTGCGAAGCGACCGGGGGGGCAAGAGACCCAGTACTTC
CSAKRPGGQETQYF
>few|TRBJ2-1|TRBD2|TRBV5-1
TGCGCCAGCAGCTTGGTCGGCGGGGGGAAAACACACAATGAGCAGTTCTTC
CASSLVGGGKTHNEQFF
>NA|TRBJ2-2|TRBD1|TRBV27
TGTGCCAGCAGTCCCGGGACAGCCCGAACCGGGGAGCTGTTTTTT
CASSPGTARTGELFF
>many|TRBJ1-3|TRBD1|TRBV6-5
TGTGCCAGCAGTTACTCGATGCCGGGACAGGGAAACACCATATATTTT
CASSYSMPGQGNTIYF
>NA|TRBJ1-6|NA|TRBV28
TGTGCCAGCAGGGCCGGGCCGGGGAATTCACCCCTCCACTTT
CASRAGPGNSPLHF
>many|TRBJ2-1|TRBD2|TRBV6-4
TGTGCCTCTTCGCGGGGGGGCTCTTTGGATGAGCAGTTCTTC
CASSRGGSLDEQFF
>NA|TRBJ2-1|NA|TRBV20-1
TGCAGTGCCAAGCCGCTGGGGATGCTATACAATGAGCAGTTCTTC
CSAKPLGMLYNEQFF
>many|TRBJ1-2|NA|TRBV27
TGTGCCAGCATGGCCCAGGGCCGCTATGGCTACACCTTC
CASMAQGRYGYTF
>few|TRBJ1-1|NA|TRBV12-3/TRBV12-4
TGTGCCAGCAGTTTAAGGGGAGCTGAGCCTTTCTTT
CASSLRGAEPFF
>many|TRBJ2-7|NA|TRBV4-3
TGCGCCAGCAGCCAACAACTCGGGAGCGAGGAGGCCTACGAGCAGTACTTC
CASSQQLGSEEAYEQYF